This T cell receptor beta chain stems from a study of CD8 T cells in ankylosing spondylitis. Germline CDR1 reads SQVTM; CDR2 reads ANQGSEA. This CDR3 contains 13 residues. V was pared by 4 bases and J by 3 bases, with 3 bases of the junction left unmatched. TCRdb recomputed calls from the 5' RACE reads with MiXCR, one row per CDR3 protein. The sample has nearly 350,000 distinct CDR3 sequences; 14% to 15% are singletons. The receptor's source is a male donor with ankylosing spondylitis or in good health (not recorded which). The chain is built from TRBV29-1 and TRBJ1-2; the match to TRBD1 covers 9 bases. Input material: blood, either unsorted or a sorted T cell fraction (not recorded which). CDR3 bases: TGCAGCGTTGGACAGGGGGGCGACTATGGCTACACCTTC. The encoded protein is CSVGQGGDYGYTF.